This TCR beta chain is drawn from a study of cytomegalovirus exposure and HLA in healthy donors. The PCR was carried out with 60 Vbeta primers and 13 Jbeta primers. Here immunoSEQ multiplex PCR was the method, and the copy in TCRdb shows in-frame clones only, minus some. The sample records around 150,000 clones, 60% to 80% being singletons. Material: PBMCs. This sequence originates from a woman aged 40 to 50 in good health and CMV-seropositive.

CDR3 loop: CASSLEPGSVSPLHF. CDR3 in DNA: TGTGCCAGCAGCTTAGAACCGGGATCGGTTTCACCCCTCCACTTT. V gene TRBV7-2 combines with J gene TRBJ1-6; D remains unclear. The length of the CDR3 is 15 residues. Germline V gives CDR1 SGHTA, CDR2 FQGNSA. Trimming took off 1 base at V and 9 bases at J, with 13 bases between the two ends.